These T cell receptor beta chains were read from a single sample in a study of shared T cell receptors in the human thymus. Libraries were prepared by immunoSEQ multiplex PCR; TCRdb keeps only in-frame clonotypes and omits some of them. The sample contains hundreds of thousands of clones, around 87% of which appear only once. These data were also reused for a study on human thymus T cells.

The sequenced sample was thymocytes. The receptors were sampled from a boy under two years old with a congenital heart defect. The CDR3 runs from the conserved cysteine through the conserved F or W. A D gene is named only where the DNA matches it firmly. Clone size is not always given. Where it is, it says once, few, many or a class for expanded clones.

size	D	V	J	DNA	CDR3
.	.	TRBV4-3	TRBJ2-1	TGCGCCAGCAGCCAAGGTACGGGACTCAATGAGCAGTTCTTC	CASSQGTGLNEQFF
few	TRBD1	TRBV27	TRBJ2-7	TGTGCCAGCAGTTTAAGGGGACAGGGGAGCGACGAGCAGTACTTC	CASSLRGQGSDEQYF
.	.	TRBV18	TRBJ1-5	TGTGCCAGCCTTTGGGGAGGCAATCAGCCCCAGCATTTT	CASLWGGNQPQHF
.	TRBD1	TRBV29-1	TRBJ1-2	TGCAGCGTTGAAGCCCCGGGACAGTCCCAAGGCTACACCTTC	CSVEAPGQSQGYTF
.	.	TRBV9	TRBJ2-1	TGTGCCAGCAGCGTACGGGCCTCACAGGCGAGTGACAATGAGCAGTTCTTC	CASSVRASQASDNEQFF
.	TRBD1	TRBV18	TRBJ1-2	TGTGCCAGCTCGCAAGTCAAGACAGGGGACCCACTCTATGGGTATGGCTACACCTTC	CASSQVKTGDPLYGYGYTF
.	TRBD1	TRBV10-1	TRBJ2-7	TGCGCCAGACTTTCAGGGGGACACTACGAGCAGTACTTC	CARLSGGHYEQYF
.	.	TRBV2	TRBJ1-1	TGTGCCAGCAGTGAACGGACTTTCTTACAGGGGAACACTGAAGCTTTCTTT	CASSERTFLQGNTEAFF
once	TRBD2	TRBV4-1	TRBJ2-5	TGCGCCAGCAGCCCCCGAGCTAGCGGGAGTCGAGGAGAGACCCAGTACTTC	CASSPRASGSRGETQYF
.	TRBD2	TRBV2	TRBJ2-7	TGTCCCCCCGGGAGGTACGAGCAGTACTTC	CPPGRYEQYF
.	TRBD1	TRBV5-1	TRBJ1-1	TGCGCCAGCAGCTTAAGGACAGGGGGGGACACTGAAGCTTTCTTT	CASSLRTGGDTEAFF
.	TRBD2	TRBV11-2	TRBJ2-7	TGTGCCAGCGGAGGACTAGCGGGAGAGTCAGCCCACTACGAGCAGTACTTC	CASGGLAGESAHYEQYF
.	.	TRBV25-1	TRBJ2-3	TGTGCCAGCAGTGAAAGGTTGGGCCCGTCCCCAAGCACAGATACGCAGTATTTT	CASSERLGPSPSTDTQYF
.	.	TRBV28	TRBJ1-1	TGTGCCAGCAGCCCCAGGGAGAACACTGAAGCTTTCTTT	CASSPRENTEAFF
once	.	TRBV6-4	TRBJ2-1	TGTGCCAGCAGTGACTCTTACCCTAGTATCGGCAATGAGCAGTTCTTC	CASSDSYPSIGNEQFF
.	TRBD1	TRBV30	TRBJ2-7	TGTGCCTGTCTAAGACAGGGGGCTTCCCACGAGCAGTACTTC	CACLRQGASHEQYF
.	.	TRBV20-1	TRBJ2-3	TGCAGTGCTGTTCTCCCAGATACGCAGTATTTT	CSAVLPDTQYF
.	TRBD1	TRBV5-6	TRBJ2-4	TGTGCCAGCAGCACGGGACAGGAGGTCGACAAAAACATTCAGTACTTC	CASSTGQEVDKNIQYF
once	.	TRBV11-3	TRBJ2-1	TGTGCCAGCAGCTTAGCGGGAGCCTACAATGAGCAGTTCTTC	CASSLAGAYNEQFF
.	TRBD1	TRBV7-3	TRBJ1-1	TGTGCCAGCAGCTTCGGCCAGGGGGGAACTGAAGCTTTCTTT	CASSFGQGGTEAFF
.	TRBD2	TRBV5-1	TRBJ2-7	TGCGCCAGCAGCTTGGTTAGCGGGAGGTACGAGCAGTACTTC	CASSLVSGRYEQYF
.	TRBD2	TRBV11-2	TRBJ2-1	TGTGCCAGCAGCTTAACTGATGTGGCGGGGGGGGGTGATGAGCAGTTCTTC	CASSLTDVAGGGDEQFF
.	TRBD1	TRBV27	TRBJ2-5	TGTGCCAGCAGTTCGCCCCCGACAGGGAGAGAGACCCAGTACTTC	CASSSPPTGRETQYF
.	.	TRBV27	TRBJ1-1	TGTGCCGCTGGGGGGGGGAACACTGAAGCTTTCTTT	CAAGGGNTEAFF
.	TRBD1	TRBV14	TRBJ1-4	TGTGCCAGCAGCCAGGCGACAGGGGGGAATGAAAAACTGTTTTTT	CASSQATGGNEKLFF
.	.	TRBV29-1	TRBJ1-4	TGCAGCGTTTGGGGGGAGGGGGTTGAGGAAAAACTGTTTTTT	CSVWGEGVEEKLFF
.	TRBD1	TRBV7-8	TRBJ1-4	TGTGCCAGCAGCTCGAAGGGACAGGGAAATGAAAAACTGTTTTTT	CASSSKGQGNEKLFF
once	TRBD2	TRBV4-2	TRBJ2-1	TGTGCCAGCAGCCAAGATCCCCTAGCGGGAGGACCGAGCTCCTACAATGAGCAGTTCTTC	CASSQDPLAGGPSSYNEQFF
.	TRBD1	TRBV28	TRBJ2-5	TGTGCCAGCAGTCGGGACAGGGGGTCGGAGGAGGTAGAGACCCAGTACTTC	CASSRDRGSEEVETQYF
.	.	TRBV7-6	TRBJ2-3	TGTGCCAGCAGCCAACAGCCCCGAAACCCTCGCACAGATACGCAGTATTTT	CASSQQPRNPRTDTQYF
.	.	TRBV4-1	TRBJ1-5	TGCGCCAGCAGCCAAGGGCAGGACAATCAGCCCCAGCATTTT	CASSQGQDNQPQHF
.	.	TRBV28	TRBJ1-4	TGTGCCAGCAGTTCAACCTACTCTAATGAAAAACTGTTTTTT	CASSSTYSNEKLFF
few	.	TRBV6-5	TRBJ2-7	TGTGCCAGCAGTGGTTCACAGGGATCCTGCGAGCAGTACTTC	CASSGSQGSCEQYF
.	.	TRBV6-5	TRBJ2-5	TGTGCCAGCAGTTACCTGGAGACCCAGTACTTC	CASSYLETQYF